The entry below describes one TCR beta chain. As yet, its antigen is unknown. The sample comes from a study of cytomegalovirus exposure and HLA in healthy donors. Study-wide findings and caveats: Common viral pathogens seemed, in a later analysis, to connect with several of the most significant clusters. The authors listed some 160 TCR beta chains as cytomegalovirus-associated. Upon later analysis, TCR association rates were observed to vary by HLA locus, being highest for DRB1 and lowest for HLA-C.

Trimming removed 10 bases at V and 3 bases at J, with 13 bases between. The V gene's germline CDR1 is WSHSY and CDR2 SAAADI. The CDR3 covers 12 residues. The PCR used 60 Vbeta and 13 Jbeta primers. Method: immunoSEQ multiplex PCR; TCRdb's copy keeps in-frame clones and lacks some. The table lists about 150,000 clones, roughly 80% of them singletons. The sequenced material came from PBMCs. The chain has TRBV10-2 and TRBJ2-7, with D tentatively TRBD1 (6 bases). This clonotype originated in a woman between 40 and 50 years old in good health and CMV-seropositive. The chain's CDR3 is CATRDRNYEQYF. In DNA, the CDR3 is TGCGCCACCAGAGACAGGAACTACGAGCAGTACTTC.